This TCR beta chain was recovered during a study of T-cell memory formation after mild COVID-19. TCRdb passed the 5' RACE reads through MiXCR, listing each CDR3 protein once. The sample lists 470,000 or so distinct CDR3 sequences; around 17% were seen once. This clonotype appeared many times. The ends were cut back, 5 bases at V and 6 bases at J, with 9 bases in the middle. The CDR3 consists of 11 residues. Germline CDR1 is SGHRS and CDR2 is YFSETQ. V gene TRBV5-1 combines with J gene TRBJ2-7; the D gene could be TRBD1 or TRBD2 (5 bases each). The sequenced material came from PBMCs or a T cell subset sorted from them (not recorded which). This TCR derives from a man aged 18-30 years who had mild COVID-19 (a few samples of this study predate the infection). Cell type and time point are not known. CDR3 DNA: TGCGCCAGCAGTGAGGGGTCCGAGCAGTACTTC. It encodes CASSEGSEQYF.